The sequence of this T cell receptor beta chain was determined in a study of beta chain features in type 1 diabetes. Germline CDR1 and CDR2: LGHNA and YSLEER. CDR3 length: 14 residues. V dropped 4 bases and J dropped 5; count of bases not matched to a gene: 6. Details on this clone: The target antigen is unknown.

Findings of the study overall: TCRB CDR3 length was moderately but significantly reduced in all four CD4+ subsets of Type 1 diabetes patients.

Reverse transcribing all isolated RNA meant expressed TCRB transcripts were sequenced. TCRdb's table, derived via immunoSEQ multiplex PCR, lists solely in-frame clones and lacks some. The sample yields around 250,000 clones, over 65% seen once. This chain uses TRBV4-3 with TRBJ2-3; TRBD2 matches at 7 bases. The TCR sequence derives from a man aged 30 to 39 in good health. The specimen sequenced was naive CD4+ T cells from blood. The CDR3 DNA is TGCGCCAGCAGCCTCCGGACGGGGGGAGATACGCAGTATTTT. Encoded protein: CASSLRTGGDTQYF.